The text below deals with one T cell receptor (beta chain). Antigen specificity is unknown. The CDR3 runs to 15 residues. V shed 0 bases and J 5 bases; nucleotides not matched to a gene: 3. The germline V gene has CDR1 SGHVS and CDR2 FNYEAQ. TCRdb called the reads again in MiXCR, with one record for every CDR3 protein. Here the sample spans fewer than 1,000,000 distinct CDR3 sequences, roughly 30% being singletons. This sample was taken from a study of T cell repertoires in cytomegalovirus infection. Study details: Newly reported HLA-C-restricted and thoroughly characterized HLA-B-restricted CMV epitopes were employed. Shared public TCR beta signatures pointed to both CMV infection and a matching HLA type. Whole-study findings and limits: The ex vivo response was dominated by HLA-C-restricted CMV-specific TCR beta clonotypes.

This TCR came from a human donor in good health (CMV status not recorded). Some clones in this sample may be carry-over from other donors' samples. This chain joins TRBV7-6 and TRBJ2-1; 8 nucleotides match TRBD1. Sample: cultured CD8+ T cells from PBMCs, taken from culture after CMV antigen stimulation. DNA of the CDR3: TGTGCCAGCAGCTTAGCTAGGACAGGGCACAATGAGCAGTTCTTC. This codes for CASSLARTGHNEQFF.